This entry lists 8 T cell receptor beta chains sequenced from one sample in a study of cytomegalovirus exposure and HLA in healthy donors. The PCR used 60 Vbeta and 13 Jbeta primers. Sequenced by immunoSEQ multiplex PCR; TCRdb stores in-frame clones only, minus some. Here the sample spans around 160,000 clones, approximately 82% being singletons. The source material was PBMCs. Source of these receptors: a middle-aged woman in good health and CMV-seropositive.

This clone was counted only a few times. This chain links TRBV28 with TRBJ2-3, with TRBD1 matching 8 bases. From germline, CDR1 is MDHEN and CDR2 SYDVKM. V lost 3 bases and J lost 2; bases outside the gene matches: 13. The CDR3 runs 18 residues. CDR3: CASSFAGRRQGITDTQYF. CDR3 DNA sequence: TGTGCCAGCAGTTTTGCCGGAAGGAGACAGGGGATCACAGATACGCAGTATTTT.

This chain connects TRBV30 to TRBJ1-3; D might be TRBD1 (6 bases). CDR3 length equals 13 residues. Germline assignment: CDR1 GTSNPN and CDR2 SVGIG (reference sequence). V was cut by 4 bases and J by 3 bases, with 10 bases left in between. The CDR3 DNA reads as TGTGCCTGGACAGGGGTTCATGGAAACACCATATATTTT. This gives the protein CAWTGVHGNTIYF.

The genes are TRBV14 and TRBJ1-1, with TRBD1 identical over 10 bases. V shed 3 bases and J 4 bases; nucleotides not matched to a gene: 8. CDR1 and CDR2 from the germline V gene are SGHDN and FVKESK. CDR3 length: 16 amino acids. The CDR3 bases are TGTGCCAGCAGCCATCAGGGACAGGGGTTGGCCACTGAAGCTTTCTTT. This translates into CASSHQGQGLATEAFF.

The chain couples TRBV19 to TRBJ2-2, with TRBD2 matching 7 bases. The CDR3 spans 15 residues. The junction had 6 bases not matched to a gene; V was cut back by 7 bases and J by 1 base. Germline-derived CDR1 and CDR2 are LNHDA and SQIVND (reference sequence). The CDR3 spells CASKTGTMNTGELFF. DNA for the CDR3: TGTGCCAGTAAGACCGGGACTATGAACACCGGGGAGCTGTTTTTT.

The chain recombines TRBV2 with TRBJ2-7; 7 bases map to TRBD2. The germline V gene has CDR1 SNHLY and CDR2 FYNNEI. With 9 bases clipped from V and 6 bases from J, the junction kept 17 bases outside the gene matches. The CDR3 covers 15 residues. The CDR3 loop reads CASSPVASGGAEQYF. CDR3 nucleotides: TGTGCCAGTAGTCCTGTAGCTAGCGGTGGGGCCGAGCAGTACTTC. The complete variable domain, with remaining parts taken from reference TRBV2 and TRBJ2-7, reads EPEVTQTPSHQVTQMGQEVILRCVPISNHLYFYWYRQILGQKVEFLVSFYNNEISEKSEIFDDQFSVERPDGSNFTLKIRSTKLEDSAMYFCASSPVASGGAEQYFGPGTRLTVT.

The CDR3 bases are TGTGCCAGCAACCCTACTCCGAAGGGCGGGGGCACGCTGTTTTTT. Amino acids: CASNPTPKGGGTLFF. V gene TRBV5-6 combines with J gene TRBJ2-2; a possible D gene is TRBD2 (7 bases). The CDR3 loop spans 15 amino acids. V was trimmed by 6 bases and J by 13 bases, leaving 25 bases between them. Germline V CDR1 and CDR2: SGHDT, YYEEEE. Filled out from reference TRBV5-6 and TRBJ2-2, the complete variable domain reads DAGVTQSPTHLIKTRGQQVTLRCSPKSGHDTVSWYQQALGQGPQFIFQYYEEEERQRGNFPDRFSGHQFPNYSSELNVNALLLGDSALYLCASNPTPKGGGTLFFGEGSRLTVL.

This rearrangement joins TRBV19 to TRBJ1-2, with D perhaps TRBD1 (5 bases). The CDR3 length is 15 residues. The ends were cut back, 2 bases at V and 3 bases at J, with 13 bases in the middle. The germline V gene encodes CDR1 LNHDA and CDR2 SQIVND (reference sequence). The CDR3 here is CASSISGESYYGYTF. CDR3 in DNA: TGTGCCAGTAGTATATCGGGGGAGTCTTACTATGGCTACACCTTC.

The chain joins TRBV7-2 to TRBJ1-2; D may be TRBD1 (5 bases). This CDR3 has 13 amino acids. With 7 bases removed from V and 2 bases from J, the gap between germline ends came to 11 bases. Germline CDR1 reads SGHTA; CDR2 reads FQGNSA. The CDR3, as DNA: TGTGCCAGCACCGGACAACTAAACTATGGCTACACCTTC. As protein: CASTGQLNYGYTF.